This T cell receptor (beta chain) was recovered during a study of OX40 agonist ivuxolimab in advanced cancers. Overall study context: An agonistic human IgG2 monoclonal antibody against OX40 (CD134) was given. At 0.01 to 10 mg/kg, ivuxolimab was administered intravenously to patients every 2 weeks. From 23 to 79 years was the age range, with a mean of 60 years, and 65% to 90% were male.

This clone was observed a handful of times. Trimming stripped 3 bases from V and 5 bases from J, with 7 bases between. CDR1 GTSNPN and CDR2 SVGIG come from the germline V gene (reference sequence). CDR3 length: 11 amino acids. The data were produced by immunoSEQ multiplex PCR, yet TCRdb's version contains in-frame clones alone and is incomplete. Among about 73,000 clones listed, around nine tenths were seen once. The source was CD4+ or CD8+ T cells sorted from blood, collected in a trial of the OX40 agonist ivuxolimab. V usage is TRBV30 and J usage is TRBJ1-1; no firm D call. The receptor's source is an adult with an advanced solid tumor such as melanoma, head and neck, liver or kidney cancer. CDR3 amino acids: CAWSRRTEAFF. CDR3 DNA sequence: TGTGCCTGGAGCCGCAGGACTGAAGCTTTCTTT.